This section outlines one T cell receptor (beta chain) sequence together with its context. Sequenced by immunoSEQ multiplex PCR; TCRdb stores in-frame clones only, minus some. The sample includes some 580,000 clones, around 97% of them seen just once. The entry originates in a study of shared clonotypes between healthy human individuals. This CDR3 spans 15 amino acids. With 4 bases removed from V and 7 bases from J, the gap between germline ends came to 17 bases. Germline V gene lookup returns CDR1 SGHNT and CDR2 YYREEE (reference sequence). The sample taken for sequencing was naive CD4+ T cells sorted from blood. As for subset: CD45RA+ positively selected. The chain uses TRBV5-4 and TRBJ2-2; TRBD2 might be the D (6 bases). The receptor was isolated from a woman in her thirties in good health. Here the CDR3 DNA reads TGTGCCAGCAGCCCGGGGACTGGCGGCATCGGGGAGCTGTTTTTT. The encoded protein is CASSPGTGGIGELFF.